A selection of T cell receptor beta chains follows, all from one sample in a study of cytomegalovirus exposure and HLA in healthy donors. Repertoires were generated with immunoSEQ multiplex PCR, while TCRdb's copy carries only in-frame clones and drops some. The data show roughly 130,000 clones, with 75% to 90% seen just once and 5.5% to 7.5% held by the top ten. The sample was PBMCs. All receptors come from a woman aged 40 to 55 in good health and CMV-seropositive. Both conserved end residues are part of each CDR3.

V | CDR3
TRBV11-2 | CASSYRDNYGYTF
TRBV7-2 | CASSLVANEQFF
TRBV9 | CASSGSGGLYGYTF
TRBV5-1 | CASHTGHQNTGELFF
TRBV5-4 | CASSSGTSGTDKPQYF
TRBV7-3 | CASSTSTGIDEQFF
TRBV5-6 | CASSSKAGAGGCGYTF
TRBV6-8 | CASSPYGQGEGLAFF
TRBV7-8 | CASRDRISVLNTEAFF
TRBV28 | CASVPTQGSGEKLFF
TRBV7-2 | CASSLVAAYFFF
TRBV27 | CASSLSRGYQPQHF
TRBV2 | CASSRDQPQHF
TRBV4-2 | CASSVTGGRETQYF
TRBV7-2 | CASSLLAEQFF
TRBV9 | CASSVHDGGQGLEQYF
TRBV13 | CASSPHREKNTEAFF
TRBV5-1 | CASSKTVALTDTQYF
TRBV29-1 | CSVRGRVTDTQYF
TRBV9 | CASSVATWAGNYGYTF
TRBV5-1 | CASHTGEFTYNEQFF
TRBV6-5 | CASSTEANYGYTF
TRBV7-3 | CASSLFGAANTGELFF
TRBV6-1 | CASSHGERNQPQHF
TRBV10-3 | CAIRSGTSYEQYF
TRBV28 | CASSLTYRGNEQYF
TRBV5-6 | CASSLAGLAGGPNEQFF
TRBV9 | CASSVAGDRTDTQYF
TRBV4-3 | CASSQGGGFAEAFF
TRBV7-2 | CASSLIFSTSYNEQFF
TRBV7-2 | CASSFKGGTSGSWAGELFF
TRBV7-8 | CASSLRPGGTGELFF
TRBV6-1 | CASSEGYGDSPLHF
TRBV19 | CASSPTGSPHEQYF
TRBV4-3 | CASSPGTGAGNEQFF
TRBV28 | CASSSQGLAGGADTQYF
TRBV19 | CASSMESTIGQPQHF
TRBV10-2 | CASSRTGEGDQPQHF
TRBV5-4 | CASSLGQVYEQYF
TRBV5-8 | CASSFGTGGSYEQYF
TRBV6-5 | CASSYEGRPTEAFF
TRBV2 | CASSERGLVIYTF
TRBV19 | CASSRASGSSAYNEQFF
TRBV2 | CAVTGGGYGYTF
TRBV9 | CASSVASGTQPQHF
TRBV11-3 | CASSPGTGVSYEQYF
TRBV4-1 | CASSQEPPEVAGDTQYF